This is a list of T cell receptor beta chains from one sample in a study of cytomegalovirus exposure and HLA in healthy donors. The method was immunoSEQ multiplex PCR; TCRdb's version includes in-frame clones alone and lacks a portion of them. Found here are around 130,000 clones, 74% of them singletons; the top ten hold 5.8%. Source material: PBMCs. These receptors originate from a woman in her 50s in good health and CMV-seropositive. Each CDR3 is given with its conserved first and last residue. Fields, in order: D gene, clone size, J gene, V gene, CDR3 DNA, CDR3 protein. The D gene is left open where the match is weak. Rows may omit the clone size; those that give it use once, few, many or a size class.

TRBD2 - TRBJ2-5 TRBV7-6 TGTGCCAGCAGCTTAATTCTAGCGGGGGGGTCTGGAGAGACCCAGTACTTC CASSLILAGGSGETQYF
- - TRBJ1-1 TRBV7-9 TGTGCCAGCAGCTTTGGTACAGAGAACACTGAAGCTTTCTTT CASSFGTENTEAFF
- once TRBJ1-1 TRBV19 TGTGCCAGTAGTATAGATAAATTGACTGAAGCTTTCTTT CASSIDKLTEAFF
- - TRBJ2-3 TRBV7-9 TGTGCCAGCAGCTTAACAACCACAGATACGCAGTATTTT CASSLTTTDTQYF
- - TRBJ1-4 TRBV30 TGTGCCTGGAGTGTGGGGAGGGATTTACGGGAAAAACTGTTTTTT CAWSVGRDLREKLFF
TRBD1 - TRBJ1-4 TRBV11-3 TGTGCCAGCAGCTTACGGAGGGGACAGGGAACTAATGAAAAACTGTTTTTT CASSLRRGQGTNEKLFF
TRBD1 - TRBJ2-5 TRBV25-1 TGTGCCAGCAGTGAGGATACAGGGGGCGCGAAGACCCAGTACTTC CASSEDTGGAKTQYF
- few TRBJ2-7 TRBV13 TGTGCCAGCAGCGGTACCCTCGGCTACGAGCAGTACTTC CASSGTLGYEQYF
TRBD1 few TRBJ2-6 TRBV12-5 TGTGCTAGTGGTTTGGAAAAGGGGGCCGGGGCCAACGTCCTGACTTTC CASGLEKGAGANVLTF
TRBD1 - TRBJ1-1 TRBV27 TGTGCCAGCAGTTTAGTGGGACAGGGGGCTGTGGGCACTGAAGCTTTCTTT CASSLVGQGAVGTEAFF
TRBD1 once TRBJ1-2 TRBV6-1 TGTGCCAGCAGTGAACCCAGACAGGGTAACTATGGCTACACCTTC CASSEPRQGNYGYTF
TRBD2 few TRBJ2-7 TRBV29-1 TGCAGCGTGGACCGCGGGGGCTCCTACGAGCAGTACTTC CSVDRGGSYEQYF
TRBD2 - TRBJ2-3 TRBV5-1 TGCGCCAGCAGCTCGGGGGGGGTGGATACGCAGTATTTT CASSSGGVDTQYF
- - TRBJ2-5 TRBV7-8 TGTGCCAGCAGCTTAGACAGGGTCCAAGAGACCCAGTACTTC CASSLDRVQETQYF
TRBD1 - TRBJ1-1 TRBV11-3 TGTGCCAGCAGCCTACAGGGGTGGAACACTGAAGCTTTCTTT CASSLQGWNTEAFF
- few TRBJ2-7 TRBV2 TGTGCCAGCAACCCCGGGCAGGGACAACGCGAGCAGTACTTC CASNPGQGQREQYF
TRBD2 - TRBJ2-5 TRBV15 TGTGCCACCAGCAGAGCCCCGGGACTAGCTAAAGAGACCCAGTACTTC CATSRAPGLAKETQYF
- - TRBJ1-1 TRBV7-2 TGTGCCAGCAGTTCCCTGGGGGCGGAGAACACTGAAGCTTTCTTT CASSSLGAENTEAFF
TRBD1 - TRBJ2-7 TRBV19 TGTTCCAGTAGTACACCGGGACAGGGGGGGCCCGAGCAGTACTTC CSSSTPGQGGPEQYF
TRBD2 - TRBJ2-3 TRBV6-6 TGTGCCAGCTGGGTAGCGGGCGAAGATACGCAGTATTTT CASWVAGEDTQYF
TRBD1 - TRBJ1-1 TRBV15 TGTGCCACCAGCAGAGATCGAAGATTTACAGGGGGAGATACTGAAGCTTTCTTT CATSRDRRFTGGDTEAFF
- - TRBJ2-5 TRBV7-6 TGTGCCAGCAGCTTTGGCTTGGAGACCCAGTACTTC CASSFGLETQYF
- - TRBJ1-4 TRBV30 TGTGCCTGGAGTGAGGCGGGGGGAAATGAAAAACTGTTTTTT CAWSEAGGNEKLFF
- few TRBJ2-1 TRBV21-1 TGTGCCAGCAGCAAGCTAGCCCCCGGGCCCAATGAGCAGTTCTTC CASSKLAPGPNEQFF
TRBD1 - TRBJ2-2 TRBV15 TGTGCCACCAGCAGGGGACAGCAGAACACCGGGGAGCTGTTTTTT CATSRGQQNTGELFF
- few TRBJ1-3 TRBV4-2 TGTGCCAGCAGCCCAGAGGGCGGGGAGGGAAACACCATATATTTT CASSPEGGEGNTIYF
TRBD2 once TRBJ2-5 TRBV5-6 TGTGCCAGCAGCACCCCGACTAGCGGGGGATCCGAGACCCAGTACTTC CASSTPTSGGSETQYF